The clone carrying this T cell receptor (beta chain) was picked up one time. The data were produced by immunoSEQ multiplex PCR, yet TCRdb's version contains in-frame clones alone and is incomplete. The table includes 60,000 to 65,000 clones, about 92% detected once. V gave up 0 bases and J gave up 6 bases; unmatched junction bases: 7. The CDR3 sequence is 15 residues long. Germline CDR1 reads SGHNT; CDR2 reads YYREEE (reference sequence). This record comes from a study of T cell changes during pregnancy in multiple sclerosis. This sequence originates from a female donor with multiple sclerosis, enrolled in a pregnancy study. The chain has TRBV5-4 and TRBJ2-7; the match to TRBD2 covers 9 bases. The sample consisted of peripheral blood, taken in the first trimester of pregnancy. This CDR3 is CASSLALAGVSEQYF. DNA of the CDR3: TGTGCCAGCAGCTTGGCCTTAGCGGGAGTAAGCGAGCAGTACTTC.